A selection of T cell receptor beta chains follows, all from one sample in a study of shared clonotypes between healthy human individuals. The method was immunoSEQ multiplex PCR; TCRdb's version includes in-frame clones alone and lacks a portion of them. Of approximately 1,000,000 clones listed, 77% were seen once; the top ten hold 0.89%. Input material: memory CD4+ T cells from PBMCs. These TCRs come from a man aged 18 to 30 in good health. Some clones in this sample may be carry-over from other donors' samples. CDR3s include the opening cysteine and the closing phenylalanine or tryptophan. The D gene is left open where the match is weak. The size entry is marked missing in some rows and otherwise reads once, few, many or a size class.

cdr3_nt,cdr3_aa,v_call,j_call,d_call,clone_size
TGTGCCAGCAGTTACGGACAACCATATCAGCCCCAGCATTTT,CASSYGQPYQPQHF,TRBV28,TRBJ1-5,-,-
TGTGCCACCACCCAATCCCCCACCGCGACTAGCGCGAACACCGGGGAGCTGTTTTTT,CATTQSPTATSANTGELFF,TRBV10-3,TRBJ2-2,TRBD2,few
TGTGCCAGCTTCCCGATACCAGGGTCTTACGGCTACACCTTC,CASFPIPGSYGYTF,TRBV6-1,TRBJ1-2,-,-
TGTGCCATCAGTGCGGGACAGACGGCTGGCTACACCTTC,CAISAGQTAGYTF,TRBV10-3,TRBJ1-2,TRBD1,-
TGTGCCAGCAGCTTGGGAGGGGCGAGCTCCTACAATGAGCAGTTCTTC,CASSLGGASSYNEQFF,TRBV5-4,TRBJ2-1,-,few
TGTGCCAGCAGCTCGCCGACAGGGGGCAGGTTGGGTGGCTACACCTTC,CASSSPTGGRLGGYTF,TRBV7-9,TRBJ1-2,TRBD1,-
TGTGCCAGTAACGTAGGCTGGTATGGCTACACCTTC,CASNVGWYGYTF,TRBV28,TRBJ1-2,-,-
TGTGCCAGCTCACCGACCCCCTACGAGCAGTACTTC,CASSPTPYEQYF,TRBV18,TRBJ2-7,-,-
TGTGCCAGCAGCCCACCCCGGGGTACGAACACCGGGGAGCTGTTTTTT,CASSPPRGTNTGELFF,TRBV14,TRBJ2-2,-,few
TGCGCCAGCAGCTTTAACCTGGGGGGCCCCTGGTACTTC,CASSFNLGGPWYF,TRBV5-1,TRBJ2-7,-,-
TGTGCCAGCAGTCAGGGTTTCGAGCAGTACTTC,CASSQGFEQYF,TRBV28,TRBJ2-7,-,-
TGTGCCAGCAGCACCTCTACCGGGACAGCTAATCAGTTCTTC,CASSTSTGTANQFF,TRBV7-9,TRBJ2-1,TRBD1,-
TGTGCCAGCAGTTTCAGGCAGCCGGGAGATACGCAGTATTTT,CASSFRQPGDTQYF,TRBV6-5,TRBJ2-3,-,-
TGTGCCAGCAGTTTACCGGGACTAGGAACCGGGGAGCTGTTTTTT,CASSLPGLGTGELFF,TRBV27,TRBJ2-2,TRBD2,-
TGCGCCAGCAGCTTGAGGGAGGTCGCGAACACCGGGGAGCTGTTTTTT,CASSLREVANTGELFF,TRBV5-1,TRBJ2-2,-,-